This entry concerns a single T cell receptor beta chain. No antigen is known for it. Clones were sequenced by immunoSEQ multiplex PCR, and TCRdb holds only the in-frame ones, with some missing. This table has 150,000 to 200,000 clones, 85% to 95% appearing once. The record originates from a study of T cell responses to AZD1222 COVID-19 vaccine. On the study more broadly: Researchers grouped second doses given at about 4 or about 12 weeks into one pool.

Points from the study as a whole: A reported finding is that nearly half of spike-specific TCRs target unmutated variant regions. The CD4 TCRs associated with vaccination extended across spike and predominated at 160-218 and 743-854. There were mostly white British donors and more females than males, and clonal diversity was possibly underestimated.

The CDR3 has 18 residues. Trimming shortened V by 4 bases and J by 5 bases, and 24 bases separated the two germline ends. Germline loops: CDR1 SGHRS, CDR2 YFSETQ. Sequencing used peripheral blood, obtained on day 0 of AZD1222 vaccination. This clonotype was obtained from an adult in good health. The V gene is TRBV5-1, the J gene TRBJ2-2; D may match TRBD1 or TRBD2 (6 bases each). In nucleotides, the CDR3 is TGCGCCAGCAGCCAGGGGAACAGGGACTCCCCCAAAACCGGGGAGCTGTTTTTT. Translating gives CASSQGNRDSPKTGELFF.